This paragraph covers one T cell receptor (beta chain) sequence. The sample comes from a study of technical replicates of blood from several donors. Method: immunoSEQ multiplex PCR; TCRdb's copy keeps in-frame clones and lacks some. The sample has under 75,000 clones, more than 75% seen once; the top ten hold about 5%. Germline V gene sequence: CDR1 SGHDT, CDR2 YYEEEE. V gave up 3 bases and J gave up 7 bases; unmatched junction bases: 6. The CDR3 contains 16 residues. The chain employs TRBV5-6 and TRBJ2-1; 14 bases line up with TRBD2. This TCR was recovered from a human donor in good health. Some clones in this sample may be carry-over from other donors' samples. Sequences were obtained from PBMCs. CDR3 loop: CASSSLTSGGGNEQFF. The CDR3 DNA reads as TGTGCCAGCAGCTCCTTGACTAGCGGGGGGGGTAATGAGCAGTTCTTC.